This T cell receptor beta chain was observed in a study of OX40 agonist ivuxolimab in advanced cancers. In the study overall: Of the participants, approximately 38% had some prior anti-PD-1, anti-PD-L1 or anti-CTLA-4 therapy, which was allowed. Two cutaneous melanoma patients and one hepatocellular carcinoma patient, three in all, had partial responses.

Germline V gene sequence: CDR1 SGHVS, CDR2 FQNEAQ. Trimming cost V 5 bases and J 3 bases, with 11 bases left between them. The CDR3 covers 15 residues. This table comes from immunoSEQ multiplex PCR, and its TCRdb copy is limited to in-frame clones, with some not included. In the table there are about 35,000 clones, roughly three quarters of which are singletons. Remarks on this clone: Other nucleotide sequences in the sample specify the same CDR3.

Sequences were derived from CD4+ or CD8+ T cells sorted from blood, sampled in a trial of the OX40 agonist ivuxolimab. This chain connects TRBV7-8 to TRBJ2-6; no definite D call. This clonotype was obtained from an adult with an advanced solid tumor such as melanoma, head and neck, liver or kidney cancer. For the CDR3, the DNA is TGTGCCAGCAGCAGACCAGCCAGTGGGGCCAACGTCCTGACTTTC. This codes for CASSRPASGANVLTF.